This T cell receptor beta chain was identified in a study of T cells in Graves' hyperthyroidism and ophthalmopathy. What was amplified from RNA transcripts were TCR beta CDR3 regions. RT-PCR in the first round (using the HTBI primer set) targeted the TCR CDR3. Each CDR3 protein gets one entry after TCRdb re-called the multiplex PCR reads with MiXCR. This sample carries roughly 510,000 distinct CDR3 sequences, around 50% of them seen once, and the ten largest clones take about 40%. CDR3 size: 18 residues. Germline V CDR1 and CDR2: SGDLS, YYNGEE. The trim removed 4 bases at V and 7 bases at J, leaving 11 bases unmatched.

The receptor was isolated from an adult woman with Graves' disease, either hyperthyroidism or ophthalmopathy (not recorded which). Sequencing input: peripheral blood or thyroid tissue (not recorded which). This chain links TRBV9 with TRBJ2-2; 15 bases agree with TRBD2. The CDR3 is CASSPRTSGRAEGGELFF. The CDR3 nucleotides are TGTGCCAGCAGCCCACGGACTAGCGGGAGGGCCGAAGGCGGGGAGCTGTTTTTT.